A single sample gave rise to the 11 T cell receptor beta chains below, sequenced in a study of blood T cells in healthy people across ages. Next came a second PCR, run for about 7 to 12 cycles, which used a sample-barcoded 5' primer along with a J-beta primer mix. TCRdb passed the 5' RACE reads through MiXCR, listing each CDR3 protein once. The repertoire has about 940,000 distinct CDR3 sequences, 45% to 50% of them found once; the top ten carry around 15%. Source material: blood. The receptors here all came from a man aged 25 to 45 in good health.

This clonotype showed up just a few times. V is TRBV10-3 and J is TRBJ1-1; TRBD1 might be the D (5 bases). There are 12 residues in the CDR3. The germline CDR1 and CDR2 sequences are ENHRY and SYGVKD. V lost 7 bases to trimming and J lost 4 bases, with 10 bases between them. The CDR3 protein is CAIKGEGTEAFF. CDR3 coding DNA: TGTGCCATCAAAGGGGAGGGCACTGAAGCTTTCTTT.

The sample holds a few counts of this clonotype. Here the CDR3 reads CASSQETEQYF. The CDR3 DNA reads as TGTGCCAGCAGCCAAGAGACCGAGCAGTACTTC. The V call is TRBV4-2, the J call TRBJ2-7; unclear D gene. V was trimmed by 0 bases and J by 6 bases, leaving 3 bases between them. CDR1 and CDR2 (germline): LGHNA, YNFKEQ. The CDR3 sequence is 11 residues long.

This clonotype was seen just once. A much bigger clone sits one base away, suggesting this may be a read error. This chain connects TRBV28 to TRBJ2-1; the D is unclear. Trimming took off 6 bases at V and 7 bases at J, with 16 bases between the two ends. Per germline, CDR1 MDHEN and CDR2 SYDVKM. This CDR3 region has 14 residues. The CDR3 spells CASRAARVGNEQFF. DNA for the CDR3: TGTGCCAGCAGAGCCGCCCGGGTCGGGAATGAGCAGTTCTTC.

The chain has TRBV29-1 and TRBJ2-3, with D possibly being TRBD2 (7 bases). CDR1 is SQVTM, CDR2 ANQGSEA, per germline. Trimming took off 6 bases at V and 0 bases at J, with 10 bases between the two ends. The CDR3 extends over 13 amino acids. In DNA, the CDR3 is TGCAGCGTCTGGGGGGGCAGCACAGATACGCAGTATTTT. Translating it yields CSVWGGSTDTQYF.

The chain is built from TRBV5-1 and TRBJ1-6, with a weak D call TRBD1 (5 bases). The CDR3 sequence is 15 residues long. Germline loops: CDR1 SGHRS, CDR2 YFSETQ. Trimming took 2 bases from V and 5 from J, leaving 11 bases between them. CDR3 sequence: CASSFGGDHNSPLHF. The CDR3 nucleotides are TGCGCCAGCAGCTTTGGCGGGGACCATAATTCACCCCTCCACTTT.

In its sample, this clonotype was seen a few times. CDR3 protein: CASGLETGAGNIQYF. In nucleotides, the CDR3 is TGTGCTAGTGGTTTGGAGACAGGGGCGGGGAACATTCAGTACTTC. V and J are TRBV12-5 and TRBJ2-4; the match to TRBD1 covers 8 bases. Germline V CDR1 and CDR2: LGHNT, FRNRAP. This CDR3 is built from 15 residues. V was pared by 1 base and J by 7 bases, with 6 bases of the junction left unmatched.

This clonotype has just a few counts. The chain combines TRBV12-1 with TRBJ2-7; the table's TRBD1 call for D was not verified on the DNA. TRBV12-1 corresponds to a pseudogene. The CDR3 runs 15 residues. This chain's CDR3 is CASSHGQEISYEQYF. The CDR3 DNA reads TGTGCCAGCAGCCACGGACAGGAGATCTCCTACGAGCAGTACTTC.

The chain employs TRBV4-2 and TRBJ1-1; D not certain. This CDR3 comprises 15 residues. Germline-derived CDR1 and CDR2 are LGHNA and YNFKEQ. Trimming pared 0 bases from V and 3 bases from J, leaving 11 bases between. The CDR3 loop is CASSQEPAGYTEAFF. The CDR3 nucleotides are TGTGCCAGCAGCCAAGAGCCTGCGGGTTACACTGAAGCTTTCTTT.

The chain is built from TRBV10-3 and TRBJ2-1; 14 nucleotides match TRBD2. This CDR3 is built from 16 residues. The V segment lost 3 bases and the J segment 6 bases; nucleotides outside the gene matches: 4. Looked up from germline, CDR1 is ENHRY and CDR2 is SYGVKD. CDR3 residues: CAISEVTSGGVNEQFF. In DNA, the CDR3 is TGTGCCATCAGTGAAGTGACTAGCGGGGGGGTCAATGAGCAGTTCTTC.

V usage is TRBV28 and J usage is TRBJ1-4; D is perhaps TRBD1 (6 bases). Deletions cut 4 bases from V and 5 bases from J, with 17 bases between. The germline gives CDR1 MDHEN, CDR2 SYDVKM. This CDR3 has 16 amino acids. In DNA, the CDR3 is TGTGCCAGCAGTTCCCCTTCCGGACAGACAAATGAAAAACTGTTTTTT. This encodes CASSSPSGQTNEKLFF.

This clonotype was seen a handful of times. The J gene is TRBJ2-5, the V gene TRBV25-1; D gene uncertain. The J call is doubtful: the DNA matches TRBJ2-7 better. The CDR3 length is 14 residues. Germline assignment: CDR1 MGHDK and CDR2 SYGVNS. The CDR3 spells CASSELNSVREQYF. The CDR3 nucleotides are TGTGCCAGCAGTGAACTTAACTCGGTTCGCGAGCAGTACTTC.